What follows is one TCR beta chain and its context. The antigen is unknown. Germline assignment: CDR1 WNHNN and CDR2 SYGVQD (reference sequence). The J segment lost 4 bases and the V segment lost 5 bases, leaving 2 bases of the junction unmatched. The CDR3 is 13 amino acids. Both 60 Vbeta primers and 13 Jbeta primers went into the PCR. Profiling relied on immunoSEQ multiplex PCR, and the TCRdb table lists in-frame clones only, not all of them. This table has about 160,000 clones, roughly 85% appearing once. Unrecorded immune exposures were likely, despite nominal health at sampling. The data derive from a study of cytomegalovirus exposure and HLA in healthy donors. General study results and limits: From TCR beta sequences, most subjects' HLA-A and HLA-B alleles were reportedly predicted accurately.

This chain uses TRBV10-1 with TRBJ1-1, with TRBD1 matching over 9 bases. This clonotype was obtained from a woman in her 50s in good health and CMV-seropositive. Sequences were obtained from PBMCs. CDR3 bases: TGCGCCAGCAGTACGACAGGGGGCACTGAAGCTTTCTTT. This encodes CASSTTGGTEAFF.